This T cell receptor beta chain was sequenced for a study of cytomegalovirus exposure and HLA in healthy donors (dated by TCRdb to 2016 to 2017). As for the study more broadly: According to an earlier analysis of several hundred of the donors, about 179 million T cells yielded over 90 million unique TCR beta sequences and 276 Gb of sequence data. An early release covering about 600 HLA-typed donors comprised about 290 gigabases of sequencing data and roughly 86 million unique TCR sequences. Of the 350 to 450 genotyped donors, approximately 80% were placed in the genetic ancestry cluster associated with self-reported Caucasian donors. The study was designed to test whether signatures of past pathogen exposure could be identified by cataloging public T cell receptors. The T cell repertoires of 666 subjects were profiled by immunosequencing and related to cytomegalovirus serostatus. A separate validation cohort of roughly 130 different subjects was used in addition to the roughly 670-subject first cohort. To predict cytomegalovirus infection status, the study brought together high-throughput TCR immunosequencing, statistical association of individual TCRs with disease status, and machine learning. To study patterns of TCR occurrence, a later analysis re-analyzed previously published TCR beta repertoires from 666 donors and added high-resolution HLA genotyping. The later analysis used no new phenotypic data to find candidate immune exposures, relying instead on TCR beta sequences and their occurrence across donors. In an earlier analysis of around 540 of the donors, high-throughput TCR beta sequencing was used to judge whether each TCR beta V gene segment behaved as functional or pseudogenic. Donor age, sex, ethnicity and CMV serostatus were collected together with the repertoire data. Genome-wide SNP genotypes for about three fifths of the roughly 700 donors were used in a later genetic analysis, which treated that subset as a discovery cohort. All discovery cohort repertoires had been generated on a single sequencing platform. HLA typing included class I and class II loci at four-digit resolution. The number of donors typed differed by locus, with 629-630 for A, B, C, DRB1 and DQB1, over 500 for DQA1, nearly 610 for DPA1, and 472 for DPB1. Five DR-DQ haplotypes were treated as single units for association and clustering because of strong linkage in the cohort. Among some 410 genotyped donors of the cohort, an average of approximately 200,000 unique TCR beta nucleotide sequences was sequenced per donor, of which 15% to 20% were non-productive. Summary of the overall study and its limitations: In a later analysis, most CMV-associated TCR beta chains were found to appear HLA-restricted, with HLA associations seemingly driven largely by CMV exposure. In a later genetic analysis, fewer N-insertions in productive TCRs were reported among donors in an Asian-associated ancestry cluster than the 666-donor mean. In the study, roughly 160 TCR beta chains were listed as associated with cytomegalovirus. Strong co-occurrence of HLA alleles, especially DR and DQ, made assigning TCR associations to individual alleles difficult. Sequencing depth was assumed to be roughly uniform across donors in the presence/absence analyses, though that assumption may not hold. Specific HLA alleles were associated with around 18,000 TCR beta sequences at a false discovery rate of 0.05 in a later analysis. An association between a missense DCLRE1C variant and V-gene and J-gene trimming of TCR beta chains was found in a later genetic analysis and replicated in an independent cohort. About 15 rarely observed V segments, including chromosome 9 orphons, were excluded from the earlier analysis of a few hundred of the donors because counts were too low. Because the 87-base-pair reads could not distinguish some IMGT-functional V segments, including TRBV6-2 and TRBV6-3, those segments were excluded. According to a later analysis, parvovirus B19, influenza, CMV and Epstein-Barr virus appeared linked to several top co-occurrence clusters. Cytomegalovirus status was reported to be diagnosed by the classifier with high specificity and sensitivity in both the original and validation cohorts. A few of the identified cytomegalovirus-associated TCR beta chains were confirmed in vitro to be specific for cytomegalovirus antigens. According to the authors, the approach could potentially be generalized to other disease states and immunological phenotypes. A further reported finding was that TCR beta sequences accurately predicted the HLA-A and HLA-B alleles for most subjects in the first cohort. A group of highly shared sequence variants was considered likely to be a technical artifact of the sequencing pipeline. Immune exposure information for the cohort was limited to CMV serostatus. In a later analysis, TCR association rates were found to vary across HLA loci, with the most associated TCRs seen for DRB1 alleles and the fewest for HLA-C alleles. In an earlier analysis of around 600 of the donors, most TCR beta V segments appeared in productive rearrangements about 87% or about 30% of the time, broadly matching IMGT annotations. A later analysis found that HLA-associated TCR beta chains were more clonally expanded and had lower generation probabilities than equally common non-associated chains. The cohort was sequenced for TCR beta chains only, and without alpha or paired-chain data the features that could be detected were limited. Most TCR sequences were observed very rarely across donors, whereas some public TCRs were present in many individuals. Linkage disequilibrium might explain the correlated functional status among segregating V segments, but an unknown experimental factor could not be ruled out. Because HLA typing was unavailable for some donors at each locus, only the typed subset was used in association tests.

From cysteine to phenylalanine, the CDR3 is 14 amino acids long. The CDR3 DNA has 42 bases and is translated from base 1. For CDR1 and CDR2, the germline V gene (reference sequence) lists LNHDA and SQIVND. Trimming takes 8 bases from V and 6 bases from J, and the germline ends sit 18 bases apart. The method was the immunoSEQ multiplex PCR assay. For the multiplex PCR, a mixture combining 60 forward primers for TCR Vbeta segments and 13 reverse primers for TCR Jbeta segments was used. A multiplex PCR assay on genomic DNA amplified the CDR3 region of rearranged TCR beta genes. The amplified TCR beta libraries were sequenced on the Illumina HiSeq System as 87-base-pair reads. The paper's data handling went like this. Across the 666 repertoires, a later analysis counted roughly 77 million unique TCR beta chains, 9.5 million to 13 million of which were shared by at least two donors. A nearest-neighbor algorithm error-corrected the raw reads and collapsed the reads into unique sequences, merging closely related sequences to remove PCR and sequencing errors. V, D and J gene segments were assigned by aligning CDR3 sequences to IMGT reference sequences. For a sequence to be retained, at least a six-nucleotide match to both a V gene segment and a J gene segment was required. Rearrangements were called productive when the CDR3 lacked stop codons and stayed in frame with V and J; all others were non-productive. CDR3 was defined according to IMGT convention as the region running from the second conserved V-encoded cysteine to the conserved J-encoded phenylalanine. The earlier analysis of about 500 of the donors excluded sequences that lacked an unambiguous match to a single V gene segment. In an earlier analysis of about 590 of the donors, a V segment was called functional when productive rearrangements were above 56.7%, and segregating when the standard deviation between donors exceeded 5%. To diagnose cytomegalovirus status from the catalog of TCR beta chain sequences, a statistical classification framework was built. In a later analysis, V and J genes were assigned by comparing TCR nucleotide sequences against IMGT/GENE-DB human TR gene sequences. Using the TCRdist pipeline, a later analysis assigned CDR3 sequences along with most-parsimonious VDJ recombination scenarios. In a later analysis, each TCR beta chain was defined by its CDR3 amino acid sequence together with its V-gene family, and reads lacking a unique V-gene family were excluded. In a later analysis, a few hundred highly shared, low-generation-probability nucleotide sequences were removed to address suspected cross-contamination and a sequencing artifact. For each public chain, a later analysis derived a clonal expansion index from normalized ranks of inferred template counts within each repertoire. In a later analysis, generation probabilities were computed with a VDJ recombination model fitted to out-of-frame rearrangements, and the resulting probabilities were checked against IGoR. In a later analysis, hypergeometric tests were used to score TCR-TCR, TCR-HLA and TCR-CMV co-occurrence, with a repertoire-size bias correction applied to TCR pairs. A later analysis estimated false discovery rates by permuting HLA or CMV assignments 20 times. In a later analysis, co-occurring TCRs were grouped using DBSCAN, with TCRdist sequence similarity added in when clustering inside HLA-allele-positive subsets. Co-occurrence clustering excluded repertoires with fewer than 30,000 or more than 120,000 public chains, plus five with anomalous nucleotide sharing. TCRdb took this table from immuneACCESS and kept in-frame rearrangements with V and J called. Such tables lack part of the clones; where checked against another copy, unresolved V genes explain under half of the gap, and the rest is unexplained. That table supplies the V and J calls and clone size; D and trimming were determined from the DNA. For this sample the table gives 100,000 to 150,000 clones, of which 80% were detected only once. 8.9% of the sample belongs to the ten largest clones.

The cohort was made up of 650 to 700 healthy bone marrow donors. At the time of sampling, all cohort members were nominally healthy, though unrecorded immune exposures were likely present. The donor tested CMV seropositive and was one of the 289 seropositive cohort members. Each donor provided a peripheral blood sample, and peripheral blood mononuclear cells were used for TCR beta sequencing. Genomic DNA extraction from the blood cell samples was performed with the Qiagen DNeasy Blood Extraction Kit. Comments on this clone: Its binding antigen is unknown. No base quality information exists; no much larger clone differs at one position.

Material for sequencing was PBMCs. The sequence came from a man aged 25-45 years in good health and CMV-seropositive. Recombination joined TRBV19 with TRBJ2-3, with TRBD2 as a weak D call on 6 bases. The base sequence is TGTGCCAGTTCACCGGGACTCACTTCGGATACGCAGTATTTT. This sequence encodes CASSPGLTSDTQYF.